This is a list of T cell receptor beta chains from one sample in a study of blood T cell repertoires in COVID-19. Sequencing was performed with immunoSEQ multiplex PCR; in TCRdb, only in-frame clones are kept and a portion is missing. Here the sample spans 55,000 to 60,000 clones, 70% to 80% being singletons. Material for sequencing was peripheral blood. These receptors came from a man aged 45-60 years with active or convalescent COVID-19. CDR3s leave out the opening cysteine and the closing phenylalanine or tryptophan. Each record gives: J gene, D gene, V gene, CDR3 protein. A D gene is named only where the DNA matches it firmly.

TRBJ2-1 | NA | TRBV29-1 | SVETAYDEQF
TRBJ2-7 | NA | TRBV3-1/TRBV3-2 | ASSQETTPTYEQY
TRBJ2-3 | NA | TRBV7-9 | ASSSFSVDTQY
TRBJ1-1 | NA | TRBV2 | ASSDRKRERRAF
TRBJ2-2 | NA | TRBV27 | ASSLLPGELF
TRBJ2-1 | TRBD2 | TRBV29-1 | SSRAGFGEQF
TRBJ2-5 | TRBD2 | TRBV7-8 | ASSLGGGGRQETQY
TRBJ1-4 | NA | TRBV29-1 | SGTQGIGTSTNEKLF
TRBJ2-1 | NA | TRBV27 | ASSHPPEVNEQF
TRBJ2-2 | NA | TRBV19 | ASKGGGGTGELF
TRBJ1-1 | TRBD1 | TRBV6-5 | ASSPGQGSAF
TRBJ1-1 | NA | TRBV6-5 | ASSYSQNTEAF
TRBJ1-5 | TRBD1 | TRBV5-1 | ASSLGARGVDQPQH
TRBJ1-6 | NA | TRBV18 | ASSPLVDSPLH
TRBJ1-2 | NA | TRBV25-1 | ASSRSMVDGYT
TRBJ1-5 | NA | TRBV6-5 | ASSYSYLSNQPQH
TRBJ2-2 | NA | TRBV9 | ASSPRNTGELF
TRBJ1-6 | NA | TRBV2 | ASEGSRPFSPLH
NA | TRBD2 | TRBV29-1 | SVEDLSGRTQY
TRBJ1-3 | TRBD1 | TRBV5-4 | ASSPGTGPFSGNTIY
TRBJ2-1 | TRBD2 | TRBV24-1 | ATSSGGALGEQF
TRBJ1-1 | NA | TRBV19 | ASNQGGMNTEAF
TRBJ1-5 | NA | TRBV6-5 | ASSYSGAGVGWPQH
TRBJ1-6 | NA | TRBV7-9 | ASSLDMSGFFSPLH
TRBJ2-1 | NA | TRBV9 | ASTHSGSSYNEQF
TRBJ1-2 | NA | TRBV11-2 | ASSFAGVNYGYT
TRBJ2-5 | TRBD2 | TRBV11-2 | ASSLVSSSGTRETQY
TRBJ1-1 | TRBD1 | TRBV4-1 | ASSQSGTGANGPEAF
TRBJ2-6 | NA | TRBV30 | AWISGAGANVLT
TRBJ2-3 | NA | TRBV10-1 | ASSESRGLPGTDTQY
TRBJ1-1 | NA | TRBV27 | ASSFGRQGEAF
TRBJ1-1 | TRBD1 | TRBV4-1 | ASSTRQGPEAF
TRBJ2-1 | NA | TRBV5-1 | ASSPDSSSYNEQF
TRBJ2-5 | NA | TRBV6-5 | ASTQVVPETQY
TRBJ1-6 | NA | TRBV18 | ASSPRTPENSPLH
TRBJ2-1 | TRBD2 | TRBV7-3 | ASSSRERLAGGYNEQF
TRBJ2-1 | TRBD1 | TRBV4-2 | ASSRDRVGNEQF
TRBJ2-7 | NA | TRBV20-1 | SAGQTYEQY